These 29 T cell receptor beta chains came from one sample sequenced in a study of T cells in Graves' hyperthyroidism and ophthalmopathy. It was RNA transcripts that yielded the amplified TCR beta CDR3 regions. HTBI primers drove first-round RT-PCR of the TCR CDR3. TCRdb analysed the multiplex PCR reads with MiXCR anew, one entry per CDR3 protein. The sample lists 750,000 to 950,000 distinct CDR3 sequences, 38% occurring once. Sequenced: blood. The receptors were gathered from a young man with Graves' hyperthyroidism.

In this sample, this clonotype turned up a few times. The V and J genes are TRBV4-1 and TRBJ2-5, with D unclear. The CDR3 has 15 amino acids. V was clipped by 0 bases and J by 5 bases, with 13 bases between them. Germline V lookup: CDR1 MGHRA, CDR2 YSYEKL. The CDR3 DNA is TGCGCCAGCAGCCAAGATGGCCTCTTCGCGGAGACCCAGTACTTC. Its protein product is CASSQDGLFAETQYF.

This clonotype has just a few counts. The chain recombines TRBV7-6 with TRBJ2-7; D is unclear. V dropped 5 bases and J dropped 0 bases, with 11 bases sitting between them. The CDR3 is made up of 14 amino acids. Per the germline V gene, CDR1 is SGHVS and CDR2 is FNYEAQ. CDR3 sequence (DNA): TGTGCCAGCAGCATGACCGTAAGCTCCTACGAGCAGTACTTC. Encoded protein: CASSMTVSSYEQYF.

This chain links TRBV7-3 with TRBJ2-2, with 11 bases matching TRBD1. V lost 6 bases, J lost 7 bases, and 7 bases stayed unmatched. The CDR3 covers 15 residues. Germline loops: CDR1 SGHTA, CDR2 FQGTGA. The CDR3 DNA reads TGTGCCAGCAGTGGACAGGGGGCTGGTGGCGGGGAGCTGTTTTTT. As protein: CASSGQGAGGGELFF.

The rearrangement links TRBV14 to TRBJ2-2; D tentatively fits TRBD1 or TRBD2 (5 bases each). V lost 0 bases, J lost 0 bases, and 14 bases lay in between. The CDR3 has 18 residues. Germline loops: CDR1 SGHDN, CDR2 FVKESK. CDR3 sequence: CASSQDQMRDANTGELFF. In DNA, the CDR3 is TGTGCCAGCAGCCAAGATCAAATGAGGGACGCGAACACCGGGGAGCTGTTTTTT.

In its sample, this clonotype was seen many times. This chain connects TRBV29-1 to TRBJ1-3, with 8 bases aligning to TRBD1. Germline-derived CDR1 and CDR2 are SQVTM and ANQGSEA. The CDR3 loop spans 12 amino acids. CDR3 coding DNA: TGCCTACTGACAGGGGAGGAAAACACCATATATTTT. Amino acids: CLLTGEENTIYF.

This rearrangement joins TRBV7-8 to TRBJ2-5; TRBD2 is a possible D gene (5 bases). V lost 3 bases, J lost 5 bases, and 13 bases lay in between. This CDR3 comprises 14 residues. Germline CDR1 reads SGHVS; CDR2 reads FQNEAQ. The DNA for the CDR3 is TGTGCCAGCAGCTTTGGGCGGAGAGGGGAGACCCAGTACTTC. As protein: CASSFGRRGETQYF.

The rearrangement joins TRBV10-3 to TRBJ1-4, with 9 bases aligning to TRBD1. The V and J ends lost 6 bases and 5 bases, in that order; junction bases with no gene match: 4. This CDR3 is 14 amino acids long. Germline CDR1 reads ENHRY; CDR2 reads SYGVKD. DNA of the CDR3: TGTGCCATCAGGGGGACAGGGCCAAATGAAAAACTGTTTTTT. Encoded protein: CAIRGTGPNEKLFF.

V usage is TRBV15 and J usage is TRBJ2-7, with a weak D call TRBD2 (6 bases). The CDR3 is 13 amino acids. Trimming left V 3 bases short and J 9 bases short, with 15 bases between. Germline V lookup: CDR1 LNHNV, CDR2 YYDKDF (reference sequence). The CDR3 coding sequence is TGTGCCACCAGCAGTCGCAGGGACTCCTTGCAGTACTTC. Its translation: CATSSRRDSLQYF.

The chain combines TRBV7-9 with TRBJ1-2; 8 bases are shared with TRBD1. V lost 7 bases and J lost 8; bases outside the gene matches: 9. Germline CDR1 SEHNR, CDR2 FQNEAQ (reference sequence). The CDR3 covers 13 residues. The CDR3 sequence: CASTRTGTQGYTF. CDR3 DNA sequence: TGTGCCAGCACCCGGACAGGGACTCAAGGCTACACCTTC.

This clonotype came up many times. This chain uses TRBV11-2 with TRBJ1-4, with D possibly matching TRBD1 (5 bases). The CDR3 is 14 amino acids. CDR1 and CDR2 from the germline V gene are SGHAT and FQNNGV. The germline V and J ends were trimmed by 0 bases and 10 bases, with 12 bases remaining between them. CDR3: CASSLDPGLAKLFF. CDR3 nucleotide sequence: TGTGCCAGCAGCTTAGATCCAGGGTTAGCAAAACTGTTTTTT.

Notes on this clonotype: A much larger clone differs from this one at a single base, so this may be a read error. V and J are TRBV6-5 and TRBJ1-6, with TRBD1 matching over 9 bases. CDR1 MNHEY and CDR2 SVGAGI come from the germline V gene. CDR3 length equals 14 residues. With 6 bases clipped from V and 8 bases from J, the junction kept 5 bases outside the gene matches. The CDR3 here is CASSPGTGYSPLHF. CDR3 DNA: TGTGCCAGCAGCCCCGGGACAGGGTATTCACCCCTCCACTTT.

Only a few counts were recorded for this clonotype. This sequence joins TRBV7-2 and TRBJ1-2; D is possibly TRBD1 (5 bases). Trimming took 2 bases from V and 6 from J, leaving 13 bases between them. The V gene's germline CDR1 is SGHTA and CDR2 FQGNSA. The CDR3 contains 14 residues. The CDR3: CASSLSNQGHGYTF. The CDR3 coding sequence is TGTGCCAGCAGCTTATCCAACCAGGGCCATGGCTACACCTTC.

The chain recombines TRBV12-3 or TRBV12-4 with TRBJ1-1; D unclear. The CDR3 has 15 amino acids. Trimming cost V 3 bases and J 5 bases, with 16 bases left between them. The CDR3 loop reads CASSFPGGPGTEAFF. CDR3 bases: TGTGCCAGCAGTTTCCCCGGAGGGCCGGGGACTGAAGCTTTCTTT.

This clonotype was found many times. The V gene is TRBV11-2, the J gene TRBJ1-5; TRBD1 matches 8 bases. The CDR3 runs to 12 residues. Germline V gives CDR1 SGHAT, CDR2 FQNNGV. The CDR3 spells CDGQGGNQPQHF. CDR3 coding DNA: TGTGATGGACAGGGCGGTAATCAGCCCCAGCATTTT.

This clonotype was counted only a few times. The chain combines TRBV14 with TRBJ1-1, with a possible D match to TRBD1 (5 bases). This CDR3 comprises 13 residues. Trimming shortened V by 0 bases and J by 10 bases, and 12 bases separated the two germline ends. Germline V gene lookup returns CDR1 SGHDN and CDR2 FVKESK. The CDR3 here is CASSQDRRVGAFF. CDR3 sequence (DNA): TGTGCCAGCAGCCAAGATCGCAGGGTTGGAGCTTTCTTT.

The chain combines TRBV29-1 with TRBJ2-5; D remains unclear. V lost 7 bases and J lost 10, with 10 bases in between. This CDR3 spans 9 amino acids. Germline lookup yields CDR1 SQVTM and CDR2 ANQGSEA. The CDR3 spells CSAPPDQYF. The DNA of the CDR3 is TGCAGCGCCCCTCCAGACCAGTACTTC.

This clonotype was seen at least ten times. The CDR3 protein is CASRLEGNQPQHF. The CDR3 DNA is TGTGCCAGTAGACTGGAGGGCAATCAGCCCCAGCATTTT. The chain has TRBV19 and TRBJ1-5; D is unresolved. This CDR3 has 13 residues. Deletions cut 6 bases from V and 2 bases from J, with 8 bases between. The germline V gene encodes CDR1 LNHDA and CDR2 SQIVND (reference sequence).

The chain combines TRBV5-1 with TRBJ2-7, with 7 bases aligning to TRBD1. The V gene end was trimmed by 4 bases and the J gene end by 2 bases; junction bases not matched to a gene: 15. Germline-derived CDR1 and CDR2 are SGHRS and YFSETQ. The CDR3 consists of 17 residues. CDR3 sequence (DNA): TGCGCCAGCAGCCACACCGCAGGGGGTAGCGTCGCCTACGAGCAGTACTTC. It yields the protein CASSHTAGGSVAYEQYF. Full variable domain (rest looked up from reference TRBV5-1 and TRBJ2-7): KAGVTQTPRYLIKTRGQQVTLSCSPISGHRSVSWYQQTPGQGLQFLFEYFSETQRNKGNFPGRFSGRQFSNSRSEMNVSTLELGDSALYLCASSHTAGGSVAYEQYFGPGTRLTVT.

The rearrangement joins TRBV4-2 to TRBJ1-2, with a possible D match to TRBD1 (6 bases). Germline CDR1 reads LGHNA; CDR2 reads YNFKEQ. The CDR3 extends over 15 amino acids. The V end lost 0 bases, the J end lost 6 bases, and 14 bases lay between the germline ends. CDR3 protein: CASSQEDLGGDGYTF. CDR3 nucleotides: TGTGCCAGCAGCCAAGAAGATCTCGGGGGCGATGGCTACACCTTC.

This sequence joins TRBV10-2 and TRBJ1-2; a possible D gene is TRBD1 (6 bases). The V gene lost 4 bases and the J gene lost 5 bases, with 20 bases spanning the gap. Looked up from germline, CDR1 is WSHSY and CDR2 is SAAADI. This CDR3 comprises 16 residues. The DNA for the CDR3 is TGCGCCAGCAGTGCCGGACAGATCAGTGGGGGGTATGGCTACACCTTC. Its protein is CASSAGQISGGYGYTF.

The chain carries TRBV2 and TRBJ2-7; 10 bases agree with TRBD2. The V and J ends lost 7 bases and 1 base, in that order; junction bases with no gene match: 13. Germline lookup yields CDR1 SNHLY and CDR2 FYNNEI. The CDR3 extends over 17 amino acids. The CDR3 bases are TGTGCCAGCACTGGGGGGTTTTCTAGCGGGAGATCCTACGAGCAGTACTTC. This encodes CASTGGFSSGRSYEQYF.

Note on this clonotype: Just one base apart from a much larger clone, this may be a read error. The rearrangement links TRBV7-6 to TRBJ1-6; 9 bases map to TRBD1. The length of the CDR3 is 14 residues. Germline loops: CDR1 SGHVS, CDR2 FNYEAQ. The CDR3 DNA reads TGTGCCGGCAGCCAACAGGGGGCAGGTTCACCCCTCCACTTT. As protein: CAGSQQGAGSPLHF.

This clonotype came up many times. The chain joins TRBV10-3 to TRBJ2-2; D not certain. The CDR3 runs 15 residues. Trimming pared 3 bases from V and 0 bases from J, leaving 8 bases between. Germline CDR1 ENHRY, CDR2 SYGVKD. CDR3 in amino acids: CAISEEPSNTGELFF. The CDR3 region has the DNA TGTGCCATCAGTGAAGAACCTTCGAACACCGGGGAGCTGTTTTTT.

The chain has TRBV20-1 and TRBJ1-5, with D possibly being TRBD1 (5 bases). In germline, CDR1 is DFQATT, CDR2 SNEGSKA (reference sequence). This CDR3 contains 15 residues. Deletions cut 6 bases from V and 6 bases from J, with 21 bases between. In nucleotides, the CDR3 is TGCAGTGCAGCAACCATGGACGGGGCCAGTCAGCCCCAGCATTTT. Translating gives CSAATMDGASQPQHF.

The chain uses TRBV28 and TRBJ2-7, with 8 bases identical to TRBD1. The trim removed 7 bases at V and 2 bases at J, leaving 1 base unmatched. The germline gives CDR1 MDHEN, CDR2 SYDVKM. This CDR3 is 12 amino acids long. In DNA, the CDR3 is TGTGCCAGCAAGACAGGGGCCTACGAGCAGTACTTC. Its protein product is CASKTGAYEQYF.

The sample holds a few counts of this clonotype. The chain uses TRBV7-2 and TRBJ2-5; the match to TRBD2 covers 10 bases. The CDR3 has 15 residues. Germline trimming cut 3 bases from V and 5 bases from J; bases unmatched to any gene: 6. Germline lookup yields CDR1 SGHTA and CDR2 FQGNSA. Here the CDR3 reads CASSFRSGGAETQYF. The CDR3 nucleotides are TGTGCCAGCAGCTTCAGAAGCGGGGGGGCTGAGACCCAGTACTTC.

This clonotype was observed a few times. V and J are TRBV12-3 or TRBV12-4 and TRBJ1-2; TRBD1 matches 8 bases. The CDR3 length is 13 residues. The J segment lost 7 bases and the V segment lost 3 bases, leaving 4 bases of the junction unmatched. CDR3 sequence reads: CASSLDRASGYTF. The CDR3 nucleotides are TGTGCCAGCAGTTTGGACAGGGCGAGTGGCTACACCTTC.

In regard to this clonotype: One junction end disagrees with the germline gene, perhaps due to a read error. V gene TRBV2 combines with J gene TRBJ1-4; D not resolved. CDR3 length: 12 residues. Germline-derived CDR1 and CDR2 are SNHLY and FYNNEI. CDR3 sequence: CASRRVNEKLSF. The CDR3 nucleotides are TGTGCCTCTCGGCGAGTTAATGAAAAACTGTCTTTT. The whole variable domain, filled in from reference TRBV2 and TRBJ1-4, reads EPEVTQTPSHQVTQMGQEVILRCVPISNHLYFYWYRQILGQKVEFLVSFYNNEISEKSEIFDDQFSVERPDGSNFTLKIRSTKLEDSAMYFCASRRVNEKLSFGSGTQLSVL.

The chain is built from TRBV6-5 and TRBJ2-2; 10 bases match TRBD1. The CDR3 spans 15 residues. After removal of 6 bases from V and 6 bases from J, the junction contained 7 bases not matched to a gene. CDR1 and CDR2 from the germline V gene are MNHEY and SVGAGI. This CDR3 is CASSLEGQGAGELFF. The CDR3 coding sequence is TGTGCCAGCAGCTTAGAAGGACAGGGGGCCGGGGAGCTGTTTTTT.